These 7 T cell receptor beta chains were all obtained from the same sample, sequenced in a study of blood T cell repertoires in COVID-19 (TCRdb year 2020). Libraries were built with the immunoSEQ multiplex PCR assay. Here the immuneACCESS table is served through TCRdb, limited to in-frame sequences with V and J called. Missing clones are a known gap in these copies; in checked studies unresolved V genes cover under half, and the rest lacks a known reason. The sample includes about 42,000 clones, with approximately 86% observed a single time. 55% to 70% of the sample rests with the top ten. The sequenced sample consisted of peripheral blood. These receptors all come from a man in his 70s with acute or convalescent COVID-19.

The chain combines TRBV6-6 with TRBJ1-6, with unresolved D. Germline CDR1 is MNHNY and CDR2 is SVGAGI (reference sequence). The CDR3 totals 15 residues. V shed 2 bases and J shed 0 bases, with 5 bases lying between them. Here the CDR3 reads CASSYRSSYNSPLHF. CDR3 in DNA: TGTGCCAGCAGTTACCGGAGCTCCTATAATTCACCCCTCCACTTT.

V gene TRBV6-2 or TRBV6-3 combines with J gene TRBJ1-1; perhaps TRBD1 as D (5 bases). V was clipped by 5 bases and J by 11 bases, with 18 bases between them. Per germline, CDR1 MNHEY and CDR2 SVGEGT. This CDR3 has 13 residues. CDR3 bases: TGTGCCAGCAGTACCCAGGGCACCTCGGTTGCTTTCTTT. Protein: CASSTQGTSVAFF.

This rearrangement joins TRBV28 to TRBJ1-1, with D possibly matching TRBD1 (5 bases). The germline CDR1 and CDR2 sequences are MDHEN and SYDVKM. CDR3 length equals 14 residues. Trimming removed 7 bases from V and 3 bases from J, with 15 bases in between. The CDR3 bases are TGTGCCAGCACAGTTTTTAGCAGGGACACTGAAGCTTTCTTT. Translated, it gives CASTVFSRDTEAFF.

This chain connects TRBV11-2 to TRBJ2-6; possibly TRBD1 for D (5 bases). V lost 4 bases and J 1 base, leaving 5 bases between the germline ends. The CDR3 loop spans 14 amino acids. Germline values: CDR1 SGHAT, CDR2 FQNNGV. Here the CDR3 DNA reads TGTGCCAGCAGCTCAGGGTCTGGGGCCAACGTCCTGACTTTC. Encoded protein: CASSSGSGANVLTF.

The DNA for the CDR3 is TGTGCCAGCAGCGGGGGGGAGACCCAGTACTTC. Its translation is CASSGGETQYF. The chain employs TRBV5-4 and TRBJ2-5; a weak D match, TRBD2 (6 bases). The CDR3 spans 11 residues. Trimming removed 4 bases at V and 5 bases at J, with 6 bases between. The germline V gene has CDR1 SGHNT and CDR2 YYREEE (reference sequence).

V gene TRBV15 combines with J gene TRBJ2-3; tentatively, D is TRBD1 (6 bases). CDR1 and CDR2 from the germline V gene are LNHNV and YYDKDF (reference sequence). CDR3 size: 16 residues. Trimming removed 0 bases at V and 2 bases at J, with 12 bases between. CDR3 DNA sequence: TGTGCCACCAGCAGAGATCCTCTGGGGGCCACAGATACGCAGTATTTT. This translates into CATSRDPLGATDTQYF. Together with reference TRBV15 and TRBJ2-3, the CDR3 gives the full variable domain: DAMVIQNPRYQVTQFGKPVTLSCSQTLNHNVMYWYQQKSSQAPKLLFHYYDKDFNNEADTPDNFQSRRPNTSFCFLDIRSPGLGDTAMYLCATSRDPLGATDTQYFGPGTRLTVL.

V gene TRBV6-2 or TRBV6-3 combines with J gene TRBJ1-2; no clear D gene. Looked up from germline, CDR1 is MNHEY and CDR2 is SVGEGT. The CDR3 is 13 residues long. Trimming removed 2 bases at V and 6 bases at J, with 10 bases between. CDR3 coding DNA: TGTGCCAGCAGTTACAACGGAGGTAATGGCTACACCTTC. It encodes CASSYNGGNGYTF.